The present T cell receptor (beta chain) was sequenced within a study of a mutant IDH1 vaccine in newly diagnosed glioma. Regarding time point: week 23, last vaccination. Vaccinated patients received 300 ug of mutant IDH1 20-mer peptide per dose, with topical imiquimod. In the case of this clone: Its antigen is currently unknown.

This CDR3 spans 11 amino acids. The V gene's germline CDR1 is SGHRS and CDR2 YFSETQ. Sequencing was performed with immunoSEQ multiplex PCR; in TCRdb, only in-frame clones are kept and a portion is missing. The table lists 75,000 to 80,000 clones, more than 80% of them singletons. This chain connects TRBV5-1 to TRBJ1-2; D is undetermined. The origin of this receptor is a woman aged 50 to 65 with glioma. The specimen was PBMCs, collected from a glioma patient whose treatment included an IDH1 peptide vaccine. The CDR3 here is CATQQEGGYTF. For the CDR3, the DNA is TGCGCTACGCAGCAGGAGGGAGGCTACACCTTC.